This T cell receptor (beta chain) stems from a study of regulatory T cells in long-lasting Graves disease. Combining iRepertoire HTBI primers with Arm-PCR of CDR3 regions, the authors built TCR beta libraries. From the multiplex PCR reads, TCRdb called clonotypes with MiXCR, one entry per CDR3 protein. The repertoire consists of some 220,000 distinct CDR3 sequences, with roughly 19% occurring once and the leading ten covering approximately 12%. Time point of the sample: newly diagnosed GD, antithyroid drugs for less than 3 months. The TCR library used RNA extracted from PBMCs. This clonotype was seen ten or more times. What it binds is unknown. Deletions cut 2 bases from V and 4 bases from J, with 11 bases between. The length of the CDR3 is 14 residues. Study conclusions and caveats: Persistent disease favored TRBV28, TRBJ1-2 and TRBJ2-5.

These data were also reused for a study on T cells in Graves' hyperthyroidism and ophthalmopathy.

The TCR sequence derives from a woman aged 25-40 years with Graves disease. This chain links TRBV12-3 or TRBV12-4 with TRBJ1-2; maybe TRBD1 (6 bases). Material: peripheral blood mononuclear cells (PBMCs), obtained at new diagnosis, from a patient treated with antithyroid drugs. DNA of the CDR3: TGTGCCAGCAGTTTACAGGGGCAAGCCTATGGCTACACCTTC. It codes for CASSLQGQAYGYTF.